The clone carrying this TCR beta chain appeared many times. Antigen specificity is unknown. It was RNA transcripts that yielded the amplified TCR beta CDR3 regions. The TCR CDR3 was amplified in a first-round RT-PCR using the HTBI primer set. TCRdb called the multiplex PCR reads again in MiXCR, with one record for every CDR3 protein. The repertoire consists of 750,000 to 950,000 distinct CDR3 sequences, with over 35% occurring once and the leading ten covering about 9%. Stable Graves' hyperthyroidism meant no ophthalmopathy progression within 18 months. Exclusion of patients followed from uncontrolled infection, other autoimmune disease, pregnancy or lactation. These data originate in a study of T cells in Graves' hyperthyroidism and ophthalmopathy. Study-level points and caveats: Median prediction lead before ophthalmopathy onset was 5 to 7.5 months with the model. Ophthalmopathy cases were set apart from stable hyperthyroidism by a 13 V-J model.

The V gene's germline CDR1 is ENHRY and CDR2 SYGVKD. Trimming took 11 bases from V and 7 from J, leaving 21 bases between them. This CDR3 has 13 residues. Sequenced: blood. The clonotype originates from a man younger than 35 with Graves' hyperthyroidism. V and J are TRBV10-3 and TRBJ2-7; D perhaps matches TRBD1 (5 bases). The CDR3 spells CASLIEAGSEQYF. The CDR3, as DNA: TGTGCCTCACTCATCGAGGCAGGGTCTGAGCAGTACTTC.